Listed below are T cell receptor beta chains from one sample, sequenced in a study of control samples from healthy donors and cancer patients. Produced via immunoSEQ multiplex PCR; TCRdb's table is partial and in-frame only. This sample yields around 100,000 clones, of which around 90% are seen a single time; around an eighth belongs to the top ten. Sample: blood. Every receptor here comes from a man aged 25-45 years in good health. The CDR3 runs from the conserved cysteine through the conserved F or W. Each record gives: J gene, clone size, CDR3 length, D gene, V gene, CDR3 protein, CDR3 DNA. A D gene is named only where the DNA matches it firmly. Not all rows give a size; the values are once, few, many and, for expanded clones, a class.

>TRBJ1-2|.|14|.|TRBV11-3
CASSSQGSGYGYTF
TGTGCCAGCAGCTCTCAGGGTTCGGGCTATGGCTACACCTTC
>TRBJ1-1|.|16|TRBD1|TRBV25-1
CASSETGRRLNTEAFF
TGTGCCAGCAGTGAGACAGGGAGGCGGCTGAACACTGAAGCTTTCTTT
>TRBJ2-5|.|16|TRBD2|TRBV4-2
CASSQDGLAGGETQYF
TGTGCCAGCAGCCAAGATGGGCTAGCGGGAGGTGAGACCCAGTACTTC
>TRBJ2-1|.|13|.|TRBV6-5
CASSRQGWSEQFF
TGTGCCAGCAGTCGGCAGGGTTGGAGTGAGCAGTTCTTC
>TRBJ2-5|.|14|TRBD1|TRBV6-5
CASGRTGGRETQYF
TGTGCCAGCGGCCGGACAGGGGGGCGAGAGACCCAGTACTTC
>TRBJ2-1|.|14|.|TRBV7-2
CASSPGPSYNEQFF
TGTGCCAGCAGCCCCGGACCAAGCTACAATGAGCAGTTCTTC
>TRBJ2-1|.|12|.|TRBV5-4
CASKGERLAQFF
TGTGCCAGCAAGGGTGAGAGACTGGCGCAGTTCTTC
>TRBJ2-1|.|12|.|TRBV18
CASSPQVDEQFF
TGTGCCAGCTCACCACAAGTCGATGAGCAGTTCTTC
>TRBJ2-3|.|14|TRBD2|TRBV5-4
CASSGLAGADTQYF
TGTGCCAGCAGCGGACTAGCGGGAGCAGATACGCAGTATTTT
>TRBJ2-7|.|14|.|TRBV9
CASSVGTYTGEQYF
TGTGCCAGCAGCGTAGGCACATACACGGGCGAGCAGTACTTC
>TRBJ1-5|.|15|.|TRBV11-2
CASSLPLSSNQPQHF
TGTGCCAGCAGCTTACCCCTATCTAGCAATCAGCCCCAGCATTTT
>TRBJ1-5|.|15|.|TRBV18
CASSPSSGGSQPQHF
TGTGCCAGCTCACCGAGTTCGGGAGGGTCTCAGCCCCAGCATTTT
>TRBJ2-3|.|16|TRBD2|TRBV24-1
CATSDLRGGKTHTQYF
TGTGCCACCAGTGATTTGAGGGGAGGGAAGACTCATACGCAGTATTTT
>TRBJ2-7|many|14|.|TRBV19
CASGRGQGSYEQYF
TGTGCCAGTGGGAGGGGGCAAGGTAGCTACGAGCAGTACTTC
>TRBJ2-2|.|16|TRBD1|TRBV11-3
CASSPRTGANTGELFF
TGTGCCAGCAGCCCGAGGACAGGGGCGAACACCGGGGAGCTGTTTTTT
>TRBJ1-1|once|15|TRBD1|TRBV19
CASRDLQGATTEAFF
TGTGCCAGTAGGGACTTACAGGGGGCGACGACTGAAGCTTTCTTT
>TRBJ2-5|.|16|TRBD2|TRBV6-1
CASSDWGGTPQETQYF
TGTGCCAGCAGTGACTGGGGAGGGACCCCTCAAGAGACCCAGTACTTC
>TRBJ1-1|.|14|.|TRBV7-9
CASSLGAGPPEAFF
TGTGCCAGCAGCTTAGGGGCGGGTCCCCCTGAAGCTTTCTTT
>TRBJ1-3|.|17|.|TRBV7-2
CASSLVVGFRSGNTIYF
TGTGCCAGCAGCTTAGTGGTGGGGTTTCGCTCTGGAAACACCATATATTTT
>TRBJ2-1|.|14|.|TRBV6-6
CASLAPPRYNEQFF
TGTGCCAGCTTAGCCCCGCCCCGATACAATGAGCAGTTCTTC
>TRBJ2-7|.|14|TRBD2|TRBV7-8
CASSLLLATYEQYF
TGTGCCAGCAGCTTACTACTAGCGACCTACGAGCAGTACTTC
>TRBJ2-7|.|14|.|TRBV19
CASKPTGNLYEQYF
TGTGCCAGCAAACCGACAGGAAATTTATACGAGCAGTACTTC
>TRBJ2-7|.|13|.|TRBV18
CASSEAGNYEQYF
TGTGCCAGCTCAGAGGCGGGGAACTACGAGCAGTACTTC
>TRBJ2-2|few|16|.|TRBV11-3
CASSLVGGYGTGELFF
TGTGCCAGCAGCTTAGTCGGGGGCTATGGCACCGGGGAGCTGTTTTTT
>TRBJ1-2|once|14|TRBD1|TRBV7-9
CASSGQGTNYGYTF
TGTGCCAGCAGCGGACAGGGGACTAACTATGGCTACACCTTC
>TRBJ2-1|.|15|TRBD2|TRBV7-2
CASSRMAGGYNEQFF
TGTGCCAGCAGCCGCATGGCGGGAGGGTACAATGAGCAGTTCTTC
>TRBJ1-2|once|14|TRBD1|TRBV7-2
CASRSQGVGYGYTF
TGTGCCAGCAGATCGCAGGGGGTAGGGTATGGCTACACCTTC
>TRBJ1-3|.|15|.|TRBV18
CASSPTATFGNTIYF
TGTGCCAGCTCACCGACAGCTACATTCGGAAACACCATATATTTT
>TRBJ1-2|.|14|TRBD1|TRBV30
CAWSPQTGEVGYTF
TGTGCCTGGAGTCCCCAGACAGGGGAGGTTGGCTACACCTTC